This T cell receptor (beta chain) was sequenced during a study of graft-versus-host responses after intestinal transplantation. Study at large: Multivisceral, liver-intestinal, or isolated intestinal transplants were received by the recipients.

Assay: immunoSEQ multiplex PCR; the TCRdb copy retains only in-frame clones and omits some. Of about 71,000 clones in the sample, about 94% were seen once. V was shortened by 2 bases and J by 1 base, with 12 bases between the two germline ends. The CDR3 sequence is 15 residues long. Germline-derived CDR1 and CDR2 are SGHRS and YFSETQ. Points on this clone: Its antigen remains unknown.

The source is a human donor who received an intestinal transplant. The sample in question was unstimulated CD8+ T cells sorted from spleen or lymph node cells, obtained before intestinal transplant. V gene TRBV5-1 combines with J gene TRBJ1-1; TRBD1 might be the D (5 bases). This CDR3 reads CASSFGQGWNTEAFF. CDR3 sequence (DNA): TGCGCCAGCAGCTTTGGCCAGGGATGGAACACTGAAGCTTTCTTT.